This T cell receptor beta chain was profiled in a study of beta chain features in type 1 diabetes. Study information: Examination of sorted cells across all samples involved more than 85,000,000 cells. Study results and caveats: There were fewer insertions and more deletions at the VDJ junctions of type 1 diabetes patients. Researchers report that Type 1 diabetes patients had moderately but significantly shorter TCRB CDR3s across all four CD4+ subsets.

The entirety of the isolated RNA underwent reverse transcription, so expressed TCRB transcripts were sequenced. Assay used: immunoSEQ multiplex PCR; TCRdb lists only in-frame clones, some missing. This sample yields around 120,000 clones, of which approximately 15% are seen a single time; roughly 2.6% belongs to the top ten. Remarks on this clone: What it binds is unknown.

The CDR3 sequence is 11 residues long. Between the trimmed V and J ends, which lost 5 bases and 8 bases, there was a span of 9 bases. Germline-derived CDR1 and CDR2 are SQVTM and ANQGSEA. This TCR was recovered from a young man with type 1 diabetes. The V call is TRBV29-1, the J call TRBJ1-4; the D is unclear. The sample comprised central memory CD4+ T cells from blood. The CDR3: CSVYSAEKLFF. The CDR3 nucleotides read TGCAGCGTTTATTCCGCAGAAAAACTGTTTTTT.